The 4 T cell receptor beta chains below come from one sample, sequenced in a study of chronic HIV infection and antiretroviral therapy. MiXCR, applied by TCRdb to the 5' RACE reads, yields one record per CDR3 protein. The data hold around 31,000 distinct CDR3 sequences, with 8% to 10% observed a single time. The sample was peripheral blood. The receptors originated from an adult who had HIV and had not received antiretroviral therapy, or was an uninfected healthy control (not recorded which).

The chain carries TRBV20-1 and TRBJ1-1; D remains unclear. V dropped 6 bases and J dropped 3 bases, with 14 bases sitting between them. Germline loops: CDR1 DFQATT, CDR2 SNEGSKA (reference sequence). This CDR3 spans 13 amino acids. The DNA for the CDR3 is TGCAGTGCCAAGAGAGGTAGGGACACTGAAGCTTTCTTT. Its translation is CSAKRGRDTEAFF.

In its sample, this clonotype was seen many times. DNA for the CDR3: TGTGCCAGCTCCGGGACAGGGATTGAAAAACTGTTTTTT. Its translation is CASSGTGIEKLFF. This chain joins TRBV27 and TRBJ1-4; TRBD1 agrees at 9 bases. After removal of 8 bases from V and 7 bases from J, the junction contained 5 bases not matched to a gene. The germline gives CDR1 MNHEY, CDR2 SMNVEV (reference sequence). CDR3 length: 13 residues.

J is TRBJ1-2 and V is TRBV29-1; D is unresolved. Germline V gene sequence: CDR1 SQVTM, CDR2 ANQGSEA. The CDR3 totals 12 residues. V was clipped by 4 bases and J by 4 bases, with 10 bases between them. CDR3 protein: CSVGPGTYGYTF. CDR3 sequence (DNA): TGCAGCGTTGGCCCGGGAACCTATGGCTACACCTTC.

At least ten counts were recorded for this clonotype. The chain joins TRBV5-1 to TRBJ2-5; 8 bases are a match to TRBD2. The trim removed 0 bases at V and 5 bases at J, leaving 6 bases unmatched. The CDR3 extends over 15 amino acids. The germline gives CDR1 SGHRS, CDR2 YFSETQ. The chain's CDR3 is CASSLGTSSFETQYF. In nucleotides, the CDR3 is TGCGCCAGCAGCTTGGGGACTAGCTCATTCGAGACCCAGTACTTC.